What follows are 31 T cell receptor beta chains derived from one specimen sequenced in a study of cytomegalovirus exposure and HLA in healthy donors. Vbeta (60) and Jbeta (13) primers were used in the PCR. Profiled with immunoSEQ multiplex PCR; TCRdb holds only in-frame clones, not every one. The sample yields roughly 220,000 clones, approximately 78% seen once. The material sequenced was PBMCs. These receptors were taken from a middle-aged woman in good health and CMV-seronegative.

The chain joins TRBV7-2 to TRBJ2-5; D is possibly TRBD1 (6 bases). Deletions cut 5 bases from V and 0 bases from J, with 13 bases between. Per the germline V gene, CDR1 is SGHTA and CDR2 is FQGNSA. The CDR3 length is 15 residues. CDR3 residues: CASSQVRGYQETQYF. CDR3 sequence (DNA): TGTGCCAGCAGCCAAGTTAGGGGGTACCAAGAGACCCAGTACTTC. Based on the CDR3 plus reference TRBV7-2 and TRBJ2-5, the full variable domain is GAGVSQSPSNKVTEKGKDVELRCDPISGHTALYWYRQSLGQGLEFLIYFQGNSAPDKSGLPSDRFSAERTGGSVSTLTIQRTQQEDSAVYLCASSQVRGYQETQYFGPGTRLLVL.

The V call is TRBV27, the J call TRBJ2-7; D is unclear. CDR1 MNHEY and CDR2 SMNVEV come from the germline V gene (reference sequence). This CDR3 has 13 residues. The V and J ends lost 6 bases and 5 bases respectively, with 14 bases between them. The CDR3: CASSLGVNHEQYF. The CDR3 nucleotides read TGTGCCAGCAGCTTAGGAGTTAACCACGAGCAGTACTTC.

V gene TRBV7-2 combines with J gene TRBJ1-3; D might be TRBD1 (6 bases). V lost 4 bases and J lost 0, with 10 bases in between. Germline V gene sequence: CDR1 SGHTA, CDR2 FQGNSA. This CDR3 region has 15 residues. CDR3: CASSSQGYSGNTIYF. In nucleotides, the CDR3 is TGTGCCAGCAGCTCACAGGGTTACTCTGGAAACACCATATATTTT.

This chain uses TRBV13 with TRBJ2-1; 8 nucleotides match TRBD2. V shed 1 base, J shed 8 bases, and the junction held 16 bases outside the gene matches. In germline, CDR1 is PRHDT, CDR2 FYEKMQ (reference sequence). The CDR3 extends over 18 amino acids. The CDR3 protein is CASSLAGGAGAAQDEQFF. The CDR3 nucleotides read TGTGCCAGCAGCTTAGCCGGGGGGGCGGGAGCCGCTCAGGATGAGCAGTTCTTC.

The V and J genes are TRBV15 and TRBJ1-3; D is unresolved. The CDR3 runs to 16 residues. V was clipped by 1 base and J by 0 bases, with 10 bases between them. Germline lookup yields CDR1 LNHNV and CDR2 YYDKDF (reference sequence). The CDR3 here is CATSRATASSGNTIYF. CDR3 DNA: TGTGCCACCAGCAGAGCTACAGCAAGCTCTGGAAACACCATATATTTT.

The chain links TRBV14 to TRBJ2-7, with TRBD1 matching over 7 bases. J lost 0 bases, V lost 4 bases, and 6 bases had no gene match. Germline CDR1 is SGHDN and CDR2 is FVKESK. The CDR3 loop spans 15 amino acids. In DNA form, the CDR3 reads TGTGCCAGCAGCCGACAGGGACAGAGCTCCTACGAGCAGTACTTC. It yields the protein CASSRQGQSSYEQYF.

The CDR3 DNA reads TGCGCCAGCAGCCAAGATCGGACAGGGAATCAGCCCCAGCATTTT. It encodes CASSQDRTGNQPQHF. This chain joins TRBV4-1 and TRBJ1-5; 8 nucleotides agree with TRBD1. This CDR3 has 15 residues. The V gene's germline CDR1 is MGHRA and CDR2 YSYEKL. Trimming took 0 bases from V and 4 from J; bases not matched to a gene: 2.

This clone was recorded only once. The chain couples TRBV19 to TRBJ2-1, with D hard to call. Germline V CDR1 and CDR2: LNHDA, SQIVND (reference sequence). The ends were cut back, 5 bases at V and 6 bases at J, with 11 bases in the middle. The CDR3 totals 13 residues. The CDR3 DNA is TGTGCCAGTAGTCCGTTCGGCGGCAATGAGCAGTTCTTC. Protein: CASSPFGGNEQFF.

The rearrangement joins TRBV10-2 to TRBJ1-4, with TRBD1 matching over 8 bases. J gave up 6 bases and V 5 bases, and 8 bases lay outside the gene matches. The CDR3 consists of 15 residues. Germline values: CDR1 WSHSY, CDR2 SAAADI. CDR3 sequence: CASSRQGAGDEKLFF. In DNA form, the CDR3 reads TGCGCCAGCAGTAGGCAGGGGGCTGGGGATGAAAAACTGTTTTTT.

V and J are TRBV19 and TRBJ1-1, with TRBD1 matching over 7 bases. Germline lookup yields CDR1 LNHDA and CDR2 SQIVND (reference sequence). This CDR3 is built from 14 residues. The trim removed 6 bases at V and 5 bases at J, leaving 9 bases unmatched. The CDR3 nucleotides are TGTGCCAGTAGGTGGACAGGCCGGGGTACTGAAGCTTTCTTT. Translating gives CASRWTGRGTEAFF.

This chain joins TRBV6-5 and TRBJ2-2, with D tentatively TRBD2 (6 bases). V lost 4 bases and J lost 4, with 13 bases in between. In germline, CDR1 is MNHEY, CDR2 SVGAGI. The CDR3 spans 15 residues. Written as DNA, the CDR3 is TGTGCCAGCAGTTTCGGGGGATGGACCACCGGGGAGCTGTTTTTT. Encoded protein: CASSFGGWTTGELFF.

V usage is TRBV7-7 and J usage is TRBJ2-5; D is possibly TRBD1 (5 bases). The germline V gene encodes CDR1 SSHAT and CDR2 FNYEAQ (reference sequence). Trimming cost V 5 bases and J 2 bases, with 15 bases left between them. The CDR3 length is 15 residues. CDR3 nucleotide sequence: TGTGCCAGCAGCCCACTTGGCGGACATCAAGAGACCCAGTACTTC. Translating it yields CASSPLGGHQETQYF.

The rearrangement links TRBV9 to TRBJ1-1; 8 bases map to TRBD1. CDR1 is SGDLS and CDR2 is YYNGEE in the germline V gene. V trimming: 0 bases; J trimming: 7 bases; junction bases outside the gene matches: 5. The CDR3 spans 14 residues. CDR3 in amino acids: CASSVEGRGLEAFF. The CDR3 DNA is TGTGCCAGCAGCGTAGAAGGCAGGGGGCTTGAAGCTTTCTTT.

The chain has TRBV5-4 and TRBJ2-7; TRBD1 is a possible D gene (5 bases). CDR3 size: 13 residues. Trimming pared 1 base from V and 2 bases from J, leaving 7 bases between. Germline CDR1 SGHNT, CDR2 YYREEE (reference sequence). The DNA of the CDR3 is TGTGCCAGCAGCTTGCAGGGCCCCTACGAGCAGTACTTC. Protein: CASSLQGPYEQYF. The full variable domain, its missing parts supplied by reference TRBV5-4 and TRBJ2-7, is ETGVTQSPTHLIKTRGQQVTLRCSSQSGHNTVSWYQQALGQGPQFIFQYYREEENGRGNFPPRFSGLQFPNYSSELNVNALELDDSALYLCASSLQGPYEQYFGPGTRLTVT.

This clone was detected once. The chain links TRBV19 to TRBJ1-2; TRBD1 aligns across 10 bases. In germline, CDR1 is LNHDA, CDR2 SQIVND (reference sequence). CDR3 size: 14 residues. J was trimmed by 6 bases and V by 6 bases; bases with no gene match: 7. In DNA, the CDR3 is TGTGCCAGTAGAATACCGGGACAGGGGAATGGCTACACCTTC. It encodes CASRIPGQGNGYTF.

This rearrangement joins TRBV5-4 to TRBJ2-2; 14 bases match TRBD2. The CDR3 covers 17 residues. V lost 5 bases to trimming and J lost 1 base; unmatched junction nucleotides: 4. Germline V gene data show CDR1 as SGHNT and CDR2 as YYREEE (reference sequence). The CDR3 nucleotides read TGTGCCAGCAGATCAGGACTAGCGGGAGGGAACACCGGGGAGCTGTTTTTT. It translates to CASRSGLAGGNTGELFF.

This clone was picked up one time. The chain recombines TRBV5-1 with TRBJ2-1; 7 nucleotides agree with TRBD2. Germline V gene lookup returns CDR1 SGHRS and CDR2 YFSETQ. The V segment lost 3 bases and the J segment 6 bases; nucleotides outside the gene matches: 6. The CDR3 runs to 14 residues. In DNA, the CDR3 is TGCGCCAGCAGCTGGGGGGGAGAGGGCAATGAGCAGTTCTTC. It codes for CASSWGGEGNEQFF.

The J gene is TRBJ1-2, the V gene TRBV18, with TRBD1 matching 9 bases. J lost 6 bases, V lost 3 bases, and 8 bases had no gene match. The CDR3 extends over 15 amino acids. Germline V gives CDR1 KGHSH, CDR2 LQKENI. CDR3 sequence (DNA): TGTGCCAGCTCACCCCGACAGGGGGAGAGGAATGGCTACACCTTC. It encodes CASSPRQGERNGYTF.

The rearrangement uses TRBV9 and TRBJ1-4; unclear D gene. In germline, CDR1 is SGDLS, CDR2 YYNGEE. The CDR3 is made up of 14 amino acids. The V end was cut by 4 bases, the J end by 5 bases, with 12 bases between. Written as DNA, the CDR3 is TGTGCCAGCAGCTTAGGACTGAGAAATGAAAAACTGTTTTTT. Its translation is CASSLGLRNEKLFF.

This chain uses TRBV28 with TRBJ1-5; unclear D gene. The CDR3 consists of 14 residues. Germline V CDR1 and CDR2: MDHEN, SYDVKM. V dropped 6 bases and J dropped 0 bases, with 9 bases sitting between them. Here the CDR3 DNA reads TGTGCCAGCAGGGAAGAGGGTAGCAATCAGCCCCAGCATTTT. This translates into CASREEGSNQPQHF.

The chain carries TRBV18 and TRBJ2-7, with D perhaps TRBD1 (6 bases). CDR1 and CDR2 from the germline V gene are KGHSH and LQKENI. V lost 3 bases to trimming and J lost 0 bases, with 9 bases between them. This CDR3 has 14 residues. The DNA of the CDR3 is TGTGCCAGCTCACCCAGGGGACCCTCCTACGAGCAGTACTTC. Translation gives CASSPRGPSYEQYF.

This chain joins TRBV6-6 and TRBJ1-1, with 8 bases identical to TRBD1. CDR3 length: 15 amino acids. CDR1 and CDR2 (germline): MNHNY, SVGAGI (reference sequence). J lost 5 bases, V lost 0 bases, and 5 bases had no gene match. CDR3 sequence (DNA): TGTGCCAGCAGTTACTCGGAACAGGGGGGGACTGAAGCTTTCTTT. It encodes CASSYSEQGGTEAFF.

The V and J genes are TRBV4-1 and TRBJ2-7; 8 bases map to TRBD2. Germline values: CDR1 MGHRA, CDR2 YSYEKL. CDR3 length: 14 residues. V lost 1 base and J lost 4; bases outside the gene matches: 3. The CDR3 nucleotides are TGCGCCAGCAGCCAAGTTCAGCGGGGGTACGAGCAGTACTTC. Protein sequence: CASSQVQRGYEQYF.

The chain recombines TRBV27 with TRBJ2-2, with 7 nucleotides matching TRBD1. Germline V lookup: CDR1 MNHEY, CDR2 SMNVEV (reference sequence). J gave up 7 bases and V 4 bases, and 9 bases lay outside the gene matches. This CDR3 has 15 amino acids. CDR3 in amino acids: CASSSTTGSDGELFF. CDR3 DNA: TGTGCCAGCAGTTCCACGACAGGGTCGGACGGGGAGCTGTTTTTT.

The V and J genes are TRBV7-3 and TRBJ2-2, with TRBD2 identical over 11 bases. V was pared by 2 bases and J by 5 bases, with 4 bases of the junction left unmatched. The CDR3 totals 16 residues. Germline V gene sequence: CDR1 SGHTA, CDR2 FQGTGA. Written as DNA, the CDR3 is TGTGCCAGCAGCTTATGGACTAGCGGGTTAACCGGGGAGCTGTTTTTT. Translated, it gives CASSLWTSGLTGELFF.

The chain joins TRBV7-9 to TRBJ1-5; 9 nucleotides agree with TRBD1. The CDR3 has 18 amino acids. The trim removed 4 bases at V and 4 bases at J, leaving 14 bases unmatched. CDR1 and CDR2 (germline): SEHNR, FQNEAQ (reference sequence). The CDR3 region is CASSSLPTGGVPNQPQHF. The CDR3 coding sequence is TGTGCCAGCAGCTCCTTGCCGACAGGGGGGGTTCCGAATCAGCCCCAGCATTTT. Filled out from reference TRBV7-9 and TRBJ1-5, the complete variable domain reads DTGVSQNPRHKITKRGQNVTFRCDPISEHNRLYWYRQTLGQGPEFLTYFQNEAQLEKSRLLSDRFSAERPKGSFSTLEIQRTEQGDSAMYLCASSSLPTGGVPNQPQHFGDGTRLSIL.

V is TRBV2 and J is TRBJ2-1; 9 bases match TRBD2. The CDR3 consists of 16 residues. Germline V lookup: CDR1 SNHLY, CDR2 FYNNEI. The ends lost 1 base at V and 4 bases at J; junction bases unmatched: 5. For the CDR3, the DNA is TGTGCCAGCAGTGAAGGTACTAGCGGGCTTTACAATGAGCAGTTCTTC. This translates into CASSEGTSGLYNEQFF.

The genes are TRBV5-1 and TRBJ1-3, with TRBD1 matching over 10 bases. Trimming removed 4 bases from V and 0 bases from J; junction bases left unmatched: 4. CDR1 is SGHRS and CDR2 is YFSETQ in the germline V gene. This CDR3 is 16 amino acids long. The CDR3 sequence: CASSPGTGVSGNTIYF. The CDR3 DNA follows: TGCGCCAGCAGCCCCGGGACAGGGGTCTCTGGAAACACCATATATTTT. Together with reference TRBV5-1 and TRBJ1-3, the CDR3 gives the full variable domain: KAGVTQTPRYLIKTRGQQVTLSCSPISGHRSVSWYQQTPGQGLQFLFEYFSETQRNKGNFPGRFSGRQFSNSRSEMNVSTLELGDSALYLCASSPGTGVSGNTIYFGEGSWLTVV.

In DNA form, the CDR3 reads TGTGCCAGCTTATCACAGAACAATCCATACGAGCAGTACTTC. Amino acid sequence: CASLSQNNPYEQYF. The chain carries TRBV7-9 and TRBJ2-7, with D uncertain. The V gene lost 8 bases and the J gene lost 4 bases, with 18 bases spanning the gap. CDR1 and CDR2 from the germline V gene are SEHNR and FQNEAQ (reference sequence). The CDR3 is 14 amino acids.

The chain joins TRBV27 to TRBJ2-1, with D perhaps TRBD1 (5 bases). Looked up from germline, CDR1 is MNHEY and CDR2 is SMNVEV (reference sequence). Between the trimmed V and J ends, which lost 1 base and 7 bases, there was a span of 11 bases. There are 14 residues in the CDR3. The CDR3 spells CASSLWQGSNEQFF. CDR3 nucleotide sequence: TGTGCCAGCAGTTTATGGCAGGGCAGTAATGAGCAGTTCTTC.

The chain is built from TRBV21-1 and TRBJ2-5; the table's D call, TRBD2, has no DNA check behind it. TRBV21-1 is given as a pseudogene. This CDR3 is built from 15 residues. The CDR3 loop is CASSKYRTVQETQYF. The CDR3 bases are TGTGCCAGCAGCAAATATAGAACCGTCCAAGAGACCCAGTACTTC.